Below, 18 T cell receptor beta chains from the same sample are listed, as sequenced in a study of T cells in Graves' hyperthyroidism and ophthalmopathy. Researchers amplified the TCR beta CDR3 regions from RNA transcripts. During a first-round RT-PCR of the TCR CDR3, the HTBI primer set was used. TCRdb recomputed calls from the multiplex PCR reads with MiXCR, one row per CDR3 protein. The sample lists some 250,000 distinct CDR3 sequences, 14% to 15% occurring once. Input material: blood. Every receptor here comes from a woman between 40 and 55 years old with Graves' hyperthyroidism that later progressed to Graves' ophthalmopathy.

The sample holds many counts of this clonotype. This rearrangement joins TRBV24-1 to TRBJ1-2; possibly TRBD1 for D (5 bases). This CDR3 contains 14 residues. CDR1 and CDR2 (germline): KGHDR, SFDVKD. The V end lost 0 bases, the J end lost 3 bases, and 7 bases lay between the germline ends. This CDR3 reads CATSDLRGDYGYTF. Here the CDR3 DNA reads TGTGCCACCAGTGATTTGAGGGGCGACTATGGCTACACCTTC.

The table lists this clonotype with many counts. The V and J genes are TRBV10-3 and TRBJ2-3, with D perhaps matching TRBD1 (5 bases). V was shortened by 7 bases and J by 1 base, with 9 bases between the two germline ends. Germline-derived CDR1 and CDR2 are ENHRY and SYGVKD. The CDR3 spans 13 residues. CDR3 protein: CAITAGRTDTQYF. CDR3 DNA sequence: TGTGCCATCACGGCAGGGCGCACAGATACGCAGTATTTT.

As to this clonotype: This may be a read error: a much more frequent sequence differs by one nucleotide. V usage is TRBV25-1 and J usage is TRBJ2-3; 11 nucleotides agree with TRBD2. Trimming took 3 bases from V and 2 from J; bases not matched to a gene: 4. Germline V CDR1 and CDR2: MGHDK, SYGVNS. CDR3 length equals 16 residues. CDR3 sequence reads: CASSESLAGVTDTQYF. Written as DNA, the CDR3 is TGTGCCAGCAGTGAGTCACTAGCGGGGGTCACAGATACGCAGTATTTT. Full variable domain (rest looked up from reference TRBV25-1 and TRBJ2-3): EADIYQTPRYLVIGTGKKITLECSQTMGHDKMYWYQQDPGMELHLIHYSYGVNSTEKGDLSSESTVSRIRTEHFPLTLESARPSHTSQYLCASSESLAGVTDTQYFGPGTRLTVL.

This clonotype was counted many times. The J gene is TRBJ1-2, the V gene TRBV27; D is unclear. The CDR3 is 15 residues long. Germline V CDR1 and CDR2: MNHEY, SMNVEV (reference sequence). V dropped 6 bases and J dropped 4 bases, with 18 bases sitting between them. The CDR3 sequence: CASRARTKPGYGYTF. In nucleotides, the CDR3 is TGTGCCAGCAGAGCAAGGACCAAACCTGGCTATGGCTACACCTTC.

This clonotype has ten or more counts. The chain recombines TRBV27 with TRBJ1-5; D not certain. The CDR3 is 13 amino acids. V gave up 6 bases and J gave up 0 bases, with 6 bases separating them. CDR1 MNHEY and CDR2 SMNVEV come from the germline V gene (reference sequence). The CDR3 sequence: CASRQTSNQPQHF. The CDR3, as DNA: TGTGCCAGCAGACAGACTAGCAATCAGCCCCAGCATTTT.

The CDR3 region is CATSEGRRLAGVSPYNEQFF. CDR3 DNA sequence: TGTGCCACCAGTGAAGGCAGGAGACTAGCGGGAGTGAGCCCCTACAATGAGCAGTTCTTC. The chain links TRBV24-1 to TRBJ2-1; TRBD2 matches at 12 bases. Germline loops: CDR1 KGHDR, CDR2 SFDVKD. The CDR3 has 20 amino acids. V was clipped by 4 bases and J by 2 bases; unmatched bases: 14.

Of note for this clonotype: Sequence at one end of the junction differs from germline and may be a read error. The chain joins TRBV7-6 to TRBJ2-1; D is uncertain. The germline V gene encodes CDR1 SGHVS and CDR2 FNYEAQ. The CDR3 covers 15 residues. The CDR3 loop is CVSSLTTSSYNEQFF. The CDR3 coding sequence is TGTGTCAGCAGCCTCACTACCAGCTCCTACAATGAGCAGTTCTTC.

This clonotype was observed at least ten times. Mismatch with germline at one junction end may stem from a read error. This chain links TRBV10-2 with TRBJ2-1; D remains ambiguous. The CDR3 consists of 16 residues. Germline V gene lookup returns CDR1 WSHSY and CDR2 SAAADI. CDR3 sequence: CASSEKAYSSYNKQFF. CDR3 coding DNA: TGCGCCAGCAGTGAGAAGGCCTACTCCTCCTACAATAAGCAGTTCTTC.

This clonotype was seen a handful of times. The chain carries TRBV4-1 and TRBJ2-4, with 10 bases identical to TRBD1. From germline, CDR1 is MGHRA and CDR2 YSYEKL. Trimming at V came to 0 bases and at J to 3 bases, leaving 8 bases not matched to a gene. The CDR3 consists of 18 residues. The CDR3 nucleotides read TGCGCCAGCAGCCAAGATTCCAGGGACAGGGGAATCAAAAACATTCAGTACTTC. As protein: CASSQDSRDRGIKNIQYF.

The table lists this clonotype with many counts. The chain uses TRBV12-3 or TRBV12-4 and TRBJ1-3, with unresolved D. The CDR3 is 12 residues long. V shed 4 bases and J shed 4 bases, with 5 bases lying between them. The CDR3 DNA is TGTGCCAGCAGTTCGGGCGGAAACACCATATATTTT. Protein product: CASSSGGNTIYF.

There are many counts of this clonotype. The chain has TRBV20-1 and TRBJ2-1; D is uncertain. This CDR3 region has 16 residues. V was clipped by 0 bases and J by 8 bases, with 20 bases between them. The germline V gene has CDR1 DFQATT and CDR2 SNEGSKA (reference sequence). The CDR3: CSAREAASVTGHEQFF. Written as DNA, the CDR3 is TGCAGTGCTAGAGAAGCCGCCAGCGTCACTGGCCATGAGCAGTTCTTC.

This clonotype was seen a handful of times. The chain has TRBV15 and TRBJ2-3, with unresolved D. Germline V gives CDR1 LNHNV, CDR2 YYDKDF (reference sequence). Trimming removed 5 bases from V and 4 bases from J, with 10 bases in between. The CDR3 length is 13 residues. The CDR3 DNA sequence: TGTGCCACCAGCCTATCAAGCCCAGATACGCAGTATTTT. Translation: CATSLSSPDTQYF. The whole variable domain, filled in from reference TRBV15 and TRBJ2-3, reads DAMVIQNPRYQVTQFGKPVTLSCSQTLNHNVMYWYQQKSSQAPKLLFHYYDKDFNNEADTPDNFQSRRPNTSFCFLDIRSPGLGDTAMYLCATSLSSPDTQYFGPGTRLTVL.

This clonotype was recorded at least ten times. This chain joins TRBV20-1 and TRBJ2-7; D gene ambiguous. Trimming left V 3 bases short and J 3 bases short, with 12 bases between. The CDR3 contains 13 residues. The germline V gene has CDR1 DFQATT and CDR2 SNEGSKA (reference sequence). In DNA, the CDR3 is TGCAGTGCTAGCTCCCAACAGCTCTACGAGCAGTACTTC. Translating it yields CSASSQQLYEQYF.

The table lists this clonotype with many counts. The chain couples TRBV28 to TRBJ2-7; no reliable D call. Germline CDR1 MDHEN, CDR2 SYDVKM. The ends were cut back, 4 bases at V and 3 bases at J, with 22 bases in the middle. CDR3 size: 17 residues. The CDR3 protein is CASSSPGTSTGRYEQYF. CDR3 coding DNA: TGTGCCAGCAGTTCCCCAGGTACGTCAACCGGTCGCTACGAGCAGTACTTC. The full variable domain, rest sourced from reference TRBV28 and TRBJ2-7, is DVKVTQSSRYLVKRTGEKVFLECVQDMDHENMFWYRQDPGLGLRLIYFSYDVKMKEKGDIPEGYSVSREKKERFSLILESASTNQTSMYLCASSSPGTSTGRYEQYFGPGTRLTVT.

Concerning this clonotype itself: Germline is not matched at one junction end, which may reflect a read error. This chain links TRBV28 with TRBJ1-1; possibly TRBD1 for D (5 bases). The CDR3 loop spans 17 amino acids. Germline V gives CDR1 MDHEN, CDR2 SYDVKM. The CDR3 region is CASSYRSGWTASTDAFF. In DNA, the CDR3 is TGCGCCAGCAGCTACCGATCAGGGTGGACGGCGAGCACTGATGCTTTCTTT.

This chain's CDR3 is CSATSGRQTIYNEQFF. In DNA form, the CDR3 reads TGCAGTGCTACTAGCGGGAGGCAGACTATATACAATGAGCAGTTCTTC. The chain has TRBV20-1 and TRBJ2-1, with 11 bases aligning to TRBD2. CDR3 length equals 16 residues. V lost 4 bases to trimming and J lost 4 bases; unmatched junction nucleotides: 9. Germline V CDR1 and CDR2: DFQATT, SNEGSKA (reference sequence).

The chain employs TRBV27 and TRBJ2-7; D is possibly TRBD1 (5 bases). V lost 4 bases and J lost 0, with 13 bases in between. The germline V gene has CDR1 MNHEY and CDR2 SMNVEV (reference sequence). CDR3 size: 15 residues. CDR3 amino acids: CASSSPGHSSYEQYF. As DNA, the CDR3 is TGTGCCAGCAGTTCCCCCGGACATAGCTCCTACGAGCAGTACTTC.

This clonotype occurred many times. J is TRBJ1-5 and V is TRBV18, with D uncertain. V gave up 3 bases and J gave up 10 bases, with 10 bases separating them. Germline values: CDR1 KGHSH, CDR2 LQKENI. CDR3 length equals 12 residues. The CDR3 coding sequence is TGTGCCAGCTCACCTGCTGGCCACCCCCAGCATTTT. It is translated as CASSPAGHPQHF.